The 31 T cell receptor beta chains in this list originate from one sample, sequenced in a study of shared clonotypes between healthy human individuals. Sequenced by immunoSEQ multiplex PCR; TCRdb stores in-frame clones only, minus some. Here the sample spans some 1,900,000 clones, approximately 95% being singletons. Naive CD8 cells lacked CD45RO and underwent positive selection for CCR7, leaving out terminally differentiated effector memory CD45RA+ cells. The sequenced sample consisted of naive CD8+ T cells sorted from blood. All receptors derive from a man between 18 and 29 years old in good health.

The rearrangement uses TRBV6-1 and TRBJ2-5; D is perhaps TRBD2 (5 bases). This CDR3 has 15 amino acids. V gave up 2 bases and J gave up 3 bases, with 13 bases separating them. Germline CDR1 reads MNHNS; CDR2 reads SASEGT. In nucleotides, the CDR3 is TGTGCCAGCAGTGAATCGGTAGTGGAGGAAGAGACCCAGTACTTC. Translated: CASSESVVEEETQYF.

This chain uses TRBV29-1 with TRBJ1-5, with no clear D. Trimming removed 4 bases at V and 1 base at J, with 8 bases between. This CDR3 has 13 amino acids. The germline V gene has CDR1 SQVTM and CDR2 ANQGSEA. The CDR3 loop is CSVGTESNQPQHF. Here the CDR3 DNA reads TGCAGCGTTGGGACTGAAAGCAATCAGCCCCAGCATTTT. The complete variable domain, with remaining parts taken from reference TRBV29-1 and TRBJ1-5, reads SAVISQKPSRDICQRGTSLTIQCQVDSQVTMMFWYRQQPGQSLTLIATANQGSEATYESGFVIDKFPISRPNLTFSTLTVSNMSPEDSSIYLCSVGTESNQPQHFGDGTRLSIL.

The chain carries TRBV6-5 and TRBJ1-1; tentative D call: TRBD1 (6 bases). The V end was cut by 6 bases, the J end by 5 bases, with 19 bases between. Germline-derived CDR1 and CDR2 are MNHEY and SVGAGI. This CDR3 has 15 amino acids. CDR3 sequence: CASSREQGPMTEAFF. CDR3 sequence (DNA): TGTGCCAGCAGCCGGGAACAGGGTCCGATGACTGAAGCTTTCTTT.

V and J are TRBV7-9 and TRBJ2-3; 9 positions match TRBD1. The ends lost 5 bases at V and 1 base at J; junction bases unmatched: 7. The CDR3 contains 16 residues. CDR1 is SEHNR, CDR2 FQNEAQ, per germline (reference sequence). The CDR3, as DNA: TGTGCCAGCAGCCTCAGACAGGGGGGAGGCACAGATACGCAGTATTTT. It is translated as CASSLRQGGGTDTQYF.

The rearrangement joins TRBV29-1 to TRBJ2-7; weak D call: TRBD1 (6 bases). V was clipped by 3 bases and J by 6 bases, with 15 bases between them. Germline-derived CDR1 and CDR2 are SQVTM and ANQGSEA. This CDR3 has 13 residues. CDR3 bases: TGCAGCGTTGATCGGGCAGGGGATAGCGAGCAGTACTTC. It is translated as CSVDRAGDSEQYF.

This clone was seen a single time. This chain uses TRBV25-1 with TRBJ2-4; a possible D gene is TRBD1 (7 bases). This CDR3 is 13 amino acids long. V lost 5 bases and J 6 bases, leaving 11 bases between the germline ends. Germline loops: CDR1 MGHDK, CDR2 SYGVNS. The CDR3 reads CASSPGDRNIQYF. As DNA, the CDR3 is TGTGCCAGCAGTCCGGGGGACAGAAACATTCAGTACTTC.

The CDR3 reads CASSPLGGVHYGYTF. The CDR3 DNA is TGTGCCAGCTCACCATTGGGGGGCGTCCACTATGGCTACACCTTC. J is TRBJ1-2 and V is TRBV18, with TRBD1 as a possible D gene (6 bases). CDR3 length equals 15 residues. The V end lost 2 bases, the J end lost 3 bases, and 13 bases lay between the germline ends. Germline CDR1 and CDR2: KGHSH and LQKENI.

Regarding this clone: The sample carries other DNA sequences with the same CDR3. V and J are TRBV10-3 and TRBJ1-5; maybe TRBD1 (5 bases). The CDR3 extends over 15 amino acids. Trimming shortened V by 0 bases and J by 7 bases, and 13 bases separated the two germline ends. Germline V CDR1 and CDR2: ENHRY, SYGVKD. Written as DNA, the CDR3 is TGTGCCATCAGTGAGTCGACAGTCCCAGGGCAGCCCCAGCATTTT. This codes for CAISESTVPGQPQHF.

The genes are TRBV30 and TRBJ2-1, with D possibly being TRBD2 (7 bases). Trimming removed 0 bases from V and 7 bases from J, with 19 bases in between. Germline V gene lookup returns CDR1 GTSNPN and CDR2 SVGIG (reference sequence). The CDR3 loop spans 16 amino acids. This CDR3 reads CAWSVLTRGPDNEQFF. In nucleotides, the CDR3 is TGTGCCTGGAGTGTACTGACGCGGGGGCCAGATAATGAGCAGTTCTTC.

The chain uses TRBV2 and TRBJ2-7; 14 positions match TRBD2. J was trimmed by 6 bases and V by 5 bases; bases with no gene match: 3. This CDR3 has 14 amino acids. CDR1 is SNHLY, CDR2 FYNNEI, per germline. The CDR3 region is CASSRLAGGGEQYF. The CDR3, as DNA: TGTGCCAGCAGTCGACTAGCGGGAGGGGGCGAGCAGTACTTC.

The chain couples TRBV29-1 to TRBJ1-2; TRBD1 agrees at 7 bases. V lost 3 bases and J lost 1; bases outside the gene matches: 8. Germline CDR1 reads SQVTM; CDR2 reads ANQGSEA. The length of the CDR3 is 15 residues. The CDR3 DNA follows: TGCAGCGTTGATGAGGGGACAGAACTTAACTATGGCTACACCTTC. Encoded protein: CSVDEGTELNYGYTF.

This clone was counted once. The V and J genes are TRBV6-1 and TRBJ1-6; perhaps TRBD1 as D (5 bases). From germline, CDR1 is MNHNS and CDR2 SASEGT. This CDR3 is 13 amino acids long. The V end lost 11 bases, the J end lost 9 bases, and 17 bases lay between the germline ends. The CDR3 is CAGVGAGRSPLHF. The CDR3 region has the DNA TGTGCCGGAGTCGGGGCAGGCCGTTCACCCCTCCACTTT.

V gene TRBV5-1 combines with J gene TRBJ1-1; 9 nucleotides agree with TRBD1. Germline V gene sequence: CDR1 SGHRS, CDR2 YFSETQ. With V trimmed by 5 bases and J by 10 bases, 12 bases remained unmatched. CDR3 size: 14 residues. CDR3 sequence reads: CASSWDRAPQGAFF. The CDR3 nucleotides read TGCGCCAGCAGTTGGGACAGGGCTCCACAAGGAGCTTTCTTT.

The genes are TRBV11-2 and TRBJ2-5, with 10 positions matching TRBD1. Germline V gene data show CDR1 as SGHAT and CDR2 as FQNNGV. CDR3 size: 16 residues. V lost 5 bases, J lost 3 bases, and 9 bases stayed unmatched. The CDR3 nucleotides are TGTGCCAGCAGCCAACTTGGGACAGGGGAGGAAGAGACCCAGTACTTC. Residues: CASSQLGTGEEETQYF.

The rearrangement links TRBV27 to TRBJ1-6; 9 bases fit TRBD1. The CDR3 length is 15 residues. Looked up from germline, CDR1 is MNHEY and CDR2 is SMNVEV (reference sequence). V was pared by 4 bases and J by 8 bases, with 6 bases of the junction left unmatched. The CDR3 DNA reads as TGTGCCAGCAGTTCTGGACAGGGGCGTGATTCACCCCTCCACTTT. Residues: CASSSGQGRDSPLHF.

The genes are TRBV29-1 and TRBJ2-7; 10 positions agree with TRBD1. Germline V gene sequence: CDR1 SQVTM, CDR2 ANQGSEA. The CDR3 spans 14 residues. V was clipped by 4 bases and J by 6 bases; unmatched bases: 9. CDR3: CSVGPQGQGSEQYF. The CDR3 region has the DNA TGCAGCGTTGGCCCCCAGGGACAGGGGTCCGAGCAGTACTTC.

A note on this clone: The same CDR3 also results from other DNA sequences found in this sample. V and J are TRBV4-3 and TRBJ2-7, with TRBD2 matching 11 bases. The CDR3 extends over 15 amino acids. The trim removed 2 bases at V and 2 bases at J, leaving 2 bases unmatched. Germline loops: CDR1 LGHNA, CDR2 YSLEER. The CDR3 region is CASSQTSGSTYEQYF. The CDR3 DNA follows: TGCGCCAGCAGCCAAACTAGCGGGAGTACCTACGAGCAGTACTTC.

About this clone itself: Other DNA sequences in the same sample also yield this CDR3. V usage is TRBV9 and J usage is TRBJ1-4, with D possibly matching TRBD1 (6 bases). The CDR3 length is 15 residues. Per the germline V gene, CDR1 is SGDLS and CDR2 is YYNGEE. The V end was cut by 0 bases, the J end by 0 bases, with 6 bases between. The CDR3 DNA follows: TGTGCCAGCAGCGTAGGGACAGCAACTAATGAAAAACTGTTTTTT. This sequence encodes CASSVGTATNEKLFF. The variable domain in full, completed from reference TRBV9 and TRBJ1-4, reads DSGVTQTPKHLITATGQRVTLRCSPRSGDLSVYWYQQSLDQGLQFLIQYYNGEERAKGNILERFSAQQFPDLHSELNLSSLELGDSALYFCASSVGTATNEKLFFGSGTQLSVL.

The sample holds one count of this clone. V is TRBV29-1 and J is TRBJ1-1; D is unresolved. This CDR3 comprises 14 residues. With 2 bases removed from V and 3 bases from J, the gap between germline ends came to 13 bases. The germline V gene encodes CDR1 SQVTM and CDR2 ANQGSEA. This CDR3 is CSVEPLPNYTEAFF. The DNA of the CDR3 is TGCAGCGTTGAACCATTGCCTAATTACACTGAAGCTTTCTTT.

The chain couples TRBV6-5 to TRBJ2-3; TRBD2 aligns across 9 bases. Germline CDR1 and CDR2: MNHEY and SVGAGI. J was trimmed by 4 bases and V by 2 bases; bases with no gene match: 4. This CDR3 is 15 amino acids long. CDR3 region: CASSYGTSTSDTQYF. Written as DNA, the CDR3 is TGTGCCAGCAGTTACGGGACTAGCACGTCAGATACGCAGTATTTT.

The chain uses TRBV10-3 and TRBJ2-7; a possible D gene is TRBD2 (6 bases). The germline V gene has CDR1 ENHRY and CDR2 SYGVKD. The CDR3 contains 13 residues. Trimming took 8 bases from V and 5 from J, leaving 16 bases between them. As DNA, the CDR3 is TGTGCCATCGGAGGGAACCCCCTCCACGAGCAGTACTTC. This gives the protein CAIGGNPLHEQYF.

Comments on this clone: The same CDR3 is also encoded by other DNA sequences in this sample. The chain employs TRBV28 and TRBJ2-1; D remains ambiguous. The CDR3 extends over 13 amino acids. Trimming stripped 3 bases from V and 5 bases from J, with 8 bases between. Per the germline V gene, CDR1 is MDHEN and CDR2 is SYDVKM. CDR3 in DNA: TGTGCCAGCAGTTTTCGCCCAGACAATGAGCAGTTCTTC. Translation: CASSFRPDNEQFF.

The chain employs TRBV29-1 and TRBJ2-1, with D perhaps matching TRBD1 or TRBD2 (5 bases each). The CDR3 runs to 15 residues. CDR1 SQVTM and CDR2 ANQGSEA come from the germline V gene. V shed 2 bases and J shed 5 bases, with 16 bases lying between them. The CDR3 reads CSVERDPGDDNEQFF. CDR3 nucleotides: TGCAGCGTTGAAAGGGACCCCGGAGATGACAATGAGCAGTTCTTC.

V and J are TRBV28 and TRBJ2-7; 7 positions match TRBD2. This CDR3 contains 16 residues. J lost 2 bases, V lost 0 bases, and 7 bases had no gene match. In germline, CDR1 is MDHEN, CDR2 SYDVKM. DNA for the CDR3: TGTGCCAGCAGTTTATGGGAGGGAGGGTTCACCTACGAGCAGTACTTC. Its translation: CASSLWEGGFTYEQYF. Full variable domain (rest looked up from reference TRBV28 and TRBJ2-7): DVKVTQSSRYLVKRTGEKVFLECVQDMDHENMFWYRQDPGLGLRLIYFSYDVKMKEKGDIPEGYSVSREKKERFSLILESASTNQTSMYLCASSLWEGGFTYEQYFGPGTRLTVT.

The chain recombines TRBV7-9 with TRBJ2-3, with D possibly called TRBD1 or TRBD2 (5 bases each). The CDR3 covers 15 residues. CDR1 and CDR2 from the germline V gene are SEHNR and FQNEAQ (reference sequence). The germline V and J ends were trimmed by 1 base and 0 bases, with 8 bases remaining between them. The CDR3 sequence: CASSLVWDSTDTQYF. The CDR3 DNA reads TGTGCCAGCAGCTTAGTGTGGGACAGCACAGATACGCAGTATTTT.

This chain links TRBV10-3 with TRBJ2-7, with D perhaps assigned TRBD1 or TRBD2 (5 bases each). Germline lookup yields CDR1 ENHRY and CDR2 SYGVKD. Trimming removed 4 bases at V and 0 bases at J, with 16 bases between. This CDR3 region has 16 residues. CDR3 DNA sequence: TGTGCCATCAGTGGTAACACGGGGCAGAGCTCCTACGAGCAGTACTTC. This codes for CAISGNTGQSSYEQYF.

This chain uses TRBV6-6 with TRBJ2-7; no reliable D call. Trimming pared 2 bases from V and 5 bases from J, leaving 13 bases between. CDR1 is MNHNY, CDR2 SVGAGI, per germline (reference sequence). The CDR3 loop spans 14 amino acids. CDR3 DNA: TGTGCCAGCAGTTACGCACTGTTGTACAACGAGCAGTACTTC. It translates to CASSYALLYNEQYF.

The rearrangement links TRBV27 to TRBJ1-4; D is uncertain. The CDR3 is 17 residues long. Germline V gene sequence: CDR1 MNHEY, CDR2 SMNVEV (reference sequence). Between the trimmed V and J ends, which lost 5 bases and 7 bases, there was a span of 23 bases. CDR3 region: CASSVLPDGWGGEKLFF. The CDR3 bases are TGTGCCAGCAGTGTACTACCCGACGGTTGGGGAGGTGAAAAACTGTTTTTT.

To note about this clone: Other DNA sequences in this specimen translate into the identical CDR3. V gene TRBV19 combines with J gene TRBJ1-1; D is unclear. Looked up from germline, CDR1 is LNHDA and CDR2 is SQIVND (reference sequence). The CDR3 runs to 13 residues. The V end was cut by 3 bases, the J end by 0 bases, with 5 bases between. The CDR3: CASSMGLNTEAFF. CDR3 DNA sequence: TGTGCCAGTAGTATGGGTCTGAACACTGAAGCTTTCTTT.

A word on this clone: This specimen includes other DNA sequences encoding the same CDR3. The chain employs TRBV6-5 and TRBJ1-5; D uncertain. The length of the CDR3 is 13 residues. CDR1 and CDR2 from the germline V gene are MNHEY and SVGAGI. Trimming took off 5 bases at V and 4 bases at J, with 9 bases between the two ends. The chain's CDR3 is CASSLGVNQPQHF. CDR3 bases: TGTGCCAGCAGTCTCGGGGTGAATCAGCCCCAGCATTTT.

The genes are TRBV2 and TRBJ2-6, with D perhaps TRBD1 (5 bases). The germline V gene has CDR1 SNHLY and CDR2 FYNNEI. The V and J ends lost 8 bases and 0 bases respectively, with 20 bases between them. This CDR3 region has 18 residues. This CDR3 is CASWTTRADLSGANVLTF. CDR3 DNA: TGTGCCAGCTGGACGACCAGGGCGGATCTCTCTGGGGCCAACGTCCTGACTTTC.